A selection of T cell receptor beta chains follows, all from one sample in a study of shared clonotypes between healthy human individuals. Libraries were prepared by immunoSEQ multiplex PCR; TCRdb keeps only in-frame clonotypes and omits some of them. The profile shows roughly 500,000 clones, about four fifths of them singletons. The specimen was PBMCs. Source of these receptors: a woman between 40 and 55 years old in good health. Some clones in this sample may be carry-over from other donors' samples. The conserved cysteine and the conserved F or W are not part of the CDR3 here. The order of the fields is D gene, J gene, V gene, CDR3 protein. A D gene is named only where the DNA matches it firmly.

>TRBD1|TRBJ2-1|TRBV29-1
SVMTGDHNEQF
>.|TRBJ2-7|TRBV19
ASSPLFPGPYEQY
>.|TRBJ2-5|TRBV13
ASSSPTTKGETQY
>.|TRBJ2-1|TRBV10-3
AITLTRTYNEQF
>TRBD1|TRBJ2-1|TRBV4-1
ASSPTLTGTGKYNEQF
>TRBD2|TRBJ2-7|TRBV28
ASSRWGRAGGGEQY
>.|TRBJ1-2|TRBV19
ASSHSGGRNYGYT
>TRBD1|TRBJ1-5|TRBV7-2
ASSAQTGGGNQPQH
>.|TRBJ1-2|TRBV7-9
ASSIGAPGENYGYT
>TRBD1|TRBJ2-7|TRBV6-5
ASSYWDRDGEQY
>.|TRBJ2-1|TRBV19
ASSRGLSPGNEQF
>TRBD1|TRBJ1-4|TRBV2
ASSRDRGPYNEKLF
>.|TRBJ1-1|TRBV11-2
ASSRNRANTEAF
>.|TRBJ1-4|TRBV2
AGAPGHLEKLF
>.|TRBJ2-3|TRBV7-8
ASSPRDSRWGTDTQY
>TRBD1|TRBJ2-7|TRBV5-1
ASSPTGDPYEQY
>.|TRBJ1-4|TRBV10-3
AISPDLQREKLF
>.|TRBJ1-1|TRBV28
ASIPAWGLGGAF
>.|TRBJ1-1|TRBV15
ATSRDEVTEAF
>.|TRBJ2-3|TRBV2
ASSEAPTGPDTQY
>.|TRBJ2-7|TRBV4-3
ASSQEKRSYEQY
>.|TRBJ2-1|TRBV14
ASSQVDSGIYNEQF
>TRBD2|TRBJ2-2|TRBV5-1
ASSLGLAGAHTGELF
>.|TRBJ1-5|TRBV19
ASRKGTSNQPQH
>TRBD2|TRBJ2-4|TRBV7-2
ASSLRVGFSGNKNIQY
>TRBD1|TRBJ2-5|TRBV7-6
ASSLSFHRQGETQY
>TRBD2|TRBJ2-1|TRBV15
ATSRDLASGINEQF
>.|TRBJ1-1|TRBV20-1
SARGSGEAF
>.|TRBJ2-3|TRBV5-6
ASSLAGLGRDTQY
>TRBD2|TRBJ2-2|TRBV7-2
ASSPRVFAGVVDGELF
>.|TRBJ1-1|TRBV6-4
ASSADRNTEAF
>TRBD1|TRBJ1-5|TRBV10-3
ATSNGTGGNQPQH
>TRBD1|TRBJ1-5|TRBV6-1
ASREKETGTGYDRQPQH
>TRBD2|TRBJ2-1|TRBV29-1
SVDSSGAEYEQF